Sequencing of this T cell receptor beta chain was carried out in a study of cytomegalovirus exposure and HLA in healthy donors (dated by TCRdb to 2017 to 2019). Study-level background: According to an earlier analysis of several hundred of the donors, some 170 million T cells yielded roughly 100 million unique TCR beta sequences and approximately 300 Gb of sequence data. A later genetic analysis took genome-wide SNP genotypes for about three fifths of the roughly 700 donors and used that subset as a discovery cohort. Because of strong linkage in the cohort, roughly five DR-DQ haplotypes were treated as single units for association and clustering. Typing coverage differed by locus: A, B, C, DRB1 and DQB1 were typed in about 620-630 donors, DQA1 in 522, DPA1 in some 600, and DPB1 in 400 to 480. The later analysis used no new phenotypic data to find candidate immune exposures, relying instead on TCR beta sequences and their occurrence across donors. To study patterns of TCR occurrence, a later analysis re-analyzed previously published TCR beta repertoires from around 660 donors and added high-resolution HLA genotyping. Among 300 to 450 genotyped donors of the cohort, an average of approximately 240,000 unique TCR beta nucleotide sequences were sequenced per donor, about a sixth of them non-productive. All discovery cohort repertoires had been generated using a single sequencing platform. An early release covering 550 to 650 HLA-typed donors comprised approximately 290 gigabases of sequencing data and some 79 million unique TCR sequences. The study aimed to test whether signatures of past pathogen exposure could be identified by cataloging public T cell receptors. An earlier analysis of approximately 630 of the donors applied high-throughput TCR beta sequencing to assess whether each TCR beta V gene segment acted as functional or pseudogenic. The genetic ancestry cluster associated with self-reported Caucasian donors included over 65% of the 398 genotyped donors. The study used immunosequencing to profile the T cell repertoires of several hundred subjects and linked those repertoires to cytomegalovirus serostatus. HLA typing covered class I and class II loci at four-digit resolution. High-throughput TCR immunosequencing, statistical association of individual TCRs with disease status, and machine learning were combined to predict cytomegalovirus infection status. A separate validation cohort of 90 to 150 different subjects was used in addition to the roughly 720-subject first cohort. Donor age, sex, ethnicity and CMV serostatus were compiled alongside the repertoire data. What the research found in general, with its limitations: The classifier was reported to diagnose cytomegalovirus status with high specificity and sensitivity in both the original and validation cohorts. For the cohort, immune exposure information was limited to CMV serostatus. Compared with equally common non-associated chains, HLA-associated TCR beta chains in a later analysis were more clonally expanded and had lower generation probabilities. According to a later analysis, parvovirus B19, influenza, CMV and Epstein-Barr virus appeared linked to several top co-occurrence clusters. In a later genetic analysis, fewer N-insertions in productive TCRs were reported among donors in an Asian-associated ancestry cluster than the roughly 700-donor mean. A few of the identified cytomegalovirus-associated TCR beta chains were confirmed in vitro to be specific for cytomegalovirus antigens. Because HLA typing was unavailable for some donors at each locus, only the typed subset was used in association tests. A later genetic analysis associated a missense DCLRE1C variant with V-gene and J-gene trimming of TCR beta chains, and an independent cohort replicated the association. A further reported finding was that TCR beta sequences accurately predicted the HLA-A and HLA-B alleles for most subjects in the first cohort. An earlier analysis of approximately 500 of the donors showed that most TCR beta V segments appeared in productive rearrangements either about 87% or about 30% of the time, which broadly matched IMGT annotations. When HLA alleles, especially DR and DQ, strongly co-occurred, TCR associations were difficult to assign to individual alleles. A later analysis found that most CMV-associated TCR beta chains appeared HLA-restricted, with HLA associations seemingly driven largely by CMV exposure. In a later analysis, the rate of TCR association differed among HLA loci, with DRB1 alleles having the most associated TCRs and HLA-C alleles having the fewest. Some IMGT-functional V segments, including TRBV6-2 and TRBV6-3, could not be distinguished by the 87-base-pair reads and were therefore excluded. The study gave a list of 150 to 200 TCR beta chains associated with cytomegalovirus. A group of highly shared sequence variants was considered likely to be a technical artifact of the sequencing pipeline. It was suggested by the authors that the approach could potentially be generalized to other disease states and immunological phenotypes. In this cohort, only TCR beta chains were sequenced, and detectable features were limited by the absence of alpha or paired-chain data. The earlier analysis of around 600 of the donors excluded some 16 rarely observed V segments, including chromosome 9 orphons, because counts were too low. Linkage disequilibrium might explain the correlated functional status among segregating V segments, but an unknown experimental factor could not be excluded. Roughly uniform sequencing depth across donors was assumed in presence/absence analyses, although this assumption may not hold. Most TCR sequences were seen in very few donors, while some public TCRs were found in many individuals. Specific HLA alleles were associated with 18,000 or so TCR beta sequences at a false discovery rate of 0.05 in a later analysis.

The cohort comprised around 700 healthy bone marrow donors. Cohort members were all nominally healthy when sampled, although unrecorded immune exposures were likely present. The donor tested CMV seronegative, placing the donor among the 350 to 400 seronegative members of the cohort. A peripheral blood sample was provided by each donor, and peripheral blood mononuclear cells were used for TCR beta sequencing. The Qiagen DNeasy Blood Extraction Kit was used to extract genomic DNA from the blood cell samples. The receptor library was made with the immunoSEQ multiplex PCR assay. For the multiplex PCR, a mixture combining 60 forward primers for TCR Vbeta segments and 13 reverse primers for TCR Jbeta segments was used. The CDR3 region of rearranged TCR beta genes was amplified from genomic DNA with a multiplex PCR assay. Amplified TCR beta libraries were sequenced as 87-base-pair reads on the Illumina HiSeq System. In the paper's pipeline: A later analysis counted about 80 million unique TCR beta chains across the 650 to 700 repertoires, and 9.5 million to 11 million of these chains were shared by at least two donors. A nearest-neighbor algorithm error-corrected the raw reads and collapsed the reads into unique sequences, merging closely related sequences to remove PCR and sequencing errors. Alignment of CDR3 sequences to IMGT reference sequences was used to assign V, D and J gene segments. For a sequence to be retained, a match of at least six nucleotides was required to both a V gene segment and a J gene segment. Rearrangements were called productive when the CDR3 lacked stop codons and stayed in frame with V and J; all others were non-productive. CDR3 was defined according to IMGT convention as the region running from the second conserved V-encoded cysteine to the conserved J-encoded phenylalanine. Sequences without an unambiguous match to a single V gene segment were excluded from the earlier analysis of approximately 560 of the donors. An earlier analysis of fewer than 650 of the donors classified V segments as functional when productive rearrangements were above 56.7% and as segregating when the standard deviation between donors was above 5%. A statistical classification framework was developed to diagnose cytomegalovirus status using the catalog of TCR beta chain sequences. In a later analysis, V and J genes were assigned by comparing TCR nucleotide sequences against IMGT/GENE-DB human TR gene sequences. Using the TCRdist pipeline, a later analysis assigned CDR3 sequences along with most-parsimonious VDJ recombination scenarios. In a later analysis, each TCR beta chain was defined by its CDR3 amino acid sequence together with its V-gene family, and reads lacking a unique V-gene family were excluded. As a way to deal with suspected cross-contamination and a sequencing artifact, a later analysis dropped more than 500 nucleotide sequences that were highly shared and had low generation probability. A later analysis calculated a clonal expansion index for each public chain from normalized within-repertoire ranks of inferred template counts. Generation probabilities in a later analysis came from a VDJ recombination model fitted to out-of-frame rearrangements, and those results were checked against IGoR. In a later analysis, hypergeometric tests were used to score TCR-TCR, TCR-HLA and TCR-CMV co-occurrence, with a repertoire-size bias correction applied to TCR pairs. To estimate false discovery rates, a later analysis permuted the HLA or CMV assignments 20 times. In a later analysis, co-occurring TCRs were grouped with DBSCAN, and TCRdist sequence similarity was added when clustering was performed within HLA-allele-positive subsets. Repertoires with fewer than 30,000 or more than 120,000 public chains were left out of co-occurrence clustering, as were four to six repertoires with anomalous nucleotide sharing. TCRdb's version of the immuneACCESS table is confined to in-frame rearrangements and falls short of the full clone set. An unresolved V gene accounts for under half of the shortfall where checked; the remainder is of unknown origin. D and trimming come from the DNA, and the V and J calls and clone size come from that table. The sample table records fewer than 150,000 clones; roughly three quarters of these occur just once. The ten most abundant clones make up roughly 2% of the sample.

Note on this clone: The target of this receptor is not known. There are no base qualities to consult, and no much larger clone falls within one base.

The trim is 7 bases for V and 2 bases for J, with a gap of 14 bases between the germline ends. Its CDR3 holds 14 amino acids, cysteine through phenylalanine. Only the CDR3 region is kept as DNA, spanning 42 bases read in frame from base 1. CDR1 and CDR2, per the germline V gene, are SGHAT and FQNNGV. The sequence links TRBV11-2 to TRBJ1-2, and perhaps TRBD1 as D gene, on 6 matching bases. Sequencing was done on a sample of PBMCs. The origin of this receptor is a man aged 30-40 years in good health and CMV-seronegative. The DNA is as follows: TGTGCCAGCATCGGGGGGGGCGCCAACTATGGCTACACCTTC. Translated, this is CASIGGGANYGYTF.